Given below is one T cell receptor (beta chain) in context. The authors' processing: Estimation of nucleated cell counts relied on the amplification of reference gene primers. The assay was immunoSEQ multiplex PCR, and TCRdb's table has in-frame clones only and misses some. V, J and clone size are taken as reported in that table, and D and trimming were inferred from the DNA itself. The table lists about 410,000 clones, around 86% of them singletons, with more than 1.4% in the top ten. This entry comes from a study of blood T cell repertoires in COVID-19. The receptor was derived from a woman in her twenties or thirties with active or convalescent COVID-19. The sequencing sample was made of peripheral blood.

The CDR3 loop is CAWSTSGVGQYF. The CDR3 nucleotides read TGTGCCTGGAGCACTAGCGGGGTTGGGCAGTATTTT. The chain couples TRBV30 to TRBJ2-3; TRBD2 matches 10 bases. The CDR3 has 12 residues. Germline V lookup: CDR1 GTSNPN, CDR2 SVGIG (reference sequence). The ends lost 3 bases at V and 11 bases at J; junction bases unmatched: 5.